The present TCR beta chain was sequenced within a study of blood T cell repertoires in COVID-19. Trimming took off 0 bases at V and 1 base at J, with 12 bases between the two ends. Germline CDR1 MNHNS, CDR2 SASEGT. The CDR3 has 16 amino acids. Assay: immunoSEQ multiplex PCR; the TCRdb copy retains only in-frame clones and omits some. Of a few hundred thousand clones in the sample, around nine tenths were seen once. Specimen: PBMCs or T cells enriched from blood (not recorded which). J is TRBJ2-5 and V is TRBV6-1; D might be TRBD1 (6 bases). This clonotype originated in a woman in her forties or fifties who had recovered from COVID-19. In nucleotides, the CDR3 is TGTGCCAGCAGTGAAGCCTCCGGGACACTCCAAGAGACCCAGTACTTC. Translated: CASSEASGTLQETQYF.